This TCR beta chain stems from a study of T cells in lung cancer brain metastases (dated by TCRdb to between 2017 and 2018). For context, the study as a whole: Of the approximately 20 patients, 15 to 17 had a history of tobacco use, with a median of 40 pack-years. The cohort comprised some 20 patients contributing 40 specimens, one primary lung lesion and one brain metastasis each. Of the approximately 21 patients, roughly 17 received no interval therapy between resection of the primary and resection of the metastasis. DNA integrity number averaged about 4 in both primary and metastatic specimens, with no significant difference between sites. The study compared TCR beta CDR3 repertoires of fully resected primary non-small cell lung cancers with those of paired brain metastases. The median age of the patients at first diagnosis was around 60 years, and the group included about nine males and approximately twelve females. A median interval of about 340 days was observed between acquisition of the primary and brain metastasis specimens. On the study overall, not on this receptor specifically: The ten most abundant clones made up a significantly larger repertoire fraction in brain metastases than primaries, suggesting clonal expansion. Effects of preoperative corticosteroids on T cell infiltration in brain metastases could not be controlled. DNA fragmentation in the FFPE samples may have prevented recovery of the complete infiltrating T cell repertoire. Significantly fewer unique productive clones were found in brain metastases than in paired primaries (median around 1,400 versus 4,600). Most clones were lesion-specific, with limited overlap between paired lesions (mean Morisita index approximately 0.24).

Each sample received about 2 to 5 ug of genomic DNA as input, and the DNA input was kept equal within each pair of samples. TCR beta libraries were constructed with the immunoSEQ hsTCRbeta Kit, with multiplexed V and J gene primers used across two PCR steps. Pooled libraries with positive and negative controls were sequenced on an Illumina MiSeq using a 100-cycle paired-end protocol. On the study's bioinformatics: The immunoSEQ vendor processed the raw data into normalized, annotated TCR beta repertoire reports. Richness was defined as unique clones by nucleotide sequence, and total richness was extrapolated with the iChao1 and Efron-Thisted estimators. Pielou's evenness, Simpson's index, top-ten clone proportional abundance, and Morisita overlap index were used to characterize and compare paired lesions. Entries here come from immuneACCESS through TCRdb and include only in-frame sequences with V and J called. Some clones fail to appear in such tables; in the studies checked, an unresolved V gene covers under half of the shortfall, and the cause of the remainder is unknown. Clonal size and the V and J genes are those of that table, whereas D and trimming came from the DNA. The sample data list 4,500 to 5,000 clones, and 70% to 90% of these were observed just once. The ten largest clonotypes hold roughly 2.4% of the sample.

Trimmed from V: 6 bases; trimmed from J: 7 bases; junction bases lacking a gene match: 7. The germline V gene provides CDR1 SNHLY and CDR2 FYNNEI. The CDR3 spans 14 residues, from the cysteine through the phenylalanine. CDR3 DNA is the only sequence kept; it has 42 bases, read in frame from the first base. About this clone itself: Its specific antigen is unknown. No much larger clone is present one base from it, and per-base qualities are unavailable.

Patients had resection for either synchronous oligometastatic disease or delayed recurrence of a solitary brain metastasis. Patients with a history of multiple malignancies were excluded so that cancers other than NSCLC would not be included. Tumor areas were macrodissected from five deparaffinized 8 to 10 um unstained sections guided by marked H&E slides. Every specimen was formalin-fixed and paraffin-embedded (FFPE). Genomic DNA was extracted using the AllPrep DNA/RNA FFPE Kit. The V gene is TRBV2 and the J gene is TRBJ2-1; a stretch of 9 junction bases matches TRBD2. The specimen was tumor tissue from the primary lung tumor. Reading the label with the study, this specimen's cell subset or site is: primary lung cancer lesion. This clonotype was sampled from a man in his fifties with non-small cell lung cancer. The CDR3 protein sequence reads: CASRHSGRGNEQFF. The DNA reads TGTGCCAGCAGACATAGCGGGAGAGGAAATGAGCAGTTCTTC.